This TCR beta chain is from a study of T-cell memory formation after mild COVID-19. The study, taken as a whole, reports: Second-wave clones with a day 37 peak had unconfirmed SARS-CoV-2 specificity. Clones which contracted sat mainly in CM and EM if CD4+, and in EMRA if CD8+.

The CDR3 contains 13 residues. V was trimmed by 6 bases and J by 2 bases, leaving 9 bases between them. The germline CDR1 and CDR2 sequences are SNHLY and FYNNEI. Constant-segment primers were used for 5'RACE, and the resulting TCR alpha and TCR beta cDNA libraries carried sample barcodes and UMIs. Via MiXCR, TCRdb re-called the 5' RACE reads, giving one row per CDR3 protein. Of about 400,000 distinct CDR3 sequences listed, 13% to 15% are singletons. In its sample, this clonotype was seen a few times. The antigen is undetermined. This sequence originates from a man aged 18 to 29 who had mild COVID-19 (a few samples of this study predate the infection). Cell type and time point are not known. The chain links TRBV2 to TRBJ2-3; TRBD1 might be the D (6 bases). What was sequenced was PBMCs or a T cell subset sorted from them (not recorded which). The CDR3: CASSRDNTDTQYF. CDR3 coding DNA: TGTGCCAGCAGCCGGGACAACACAGATACGCAGTATTTT.